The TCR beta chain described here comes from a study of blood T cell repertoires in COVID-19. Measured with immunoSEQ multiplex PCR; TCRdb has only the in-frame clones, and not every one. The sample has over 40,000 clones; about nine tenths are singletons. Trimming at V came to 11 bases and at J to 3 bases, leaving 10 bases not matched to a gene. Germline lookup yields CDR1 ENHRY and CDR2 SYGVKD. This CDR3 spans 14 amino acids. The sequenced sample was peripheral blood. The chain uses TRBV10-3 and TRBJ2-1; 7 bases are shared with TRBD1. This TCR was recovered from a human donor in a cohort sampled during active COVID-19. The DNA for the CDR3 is TGTGCCTCCGAAACGGGACAGAGCTACAATGAGCAGTTCTTC. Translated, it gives CASETGQSYNEQFF.